Listed here are 13 T cell receptor beta chains from one sample, sequenced in a study of T-cell reconstitution after alpha-beta-depleted transplantation in children. Molecular barcoding with unique molecular identifiers was used for the TCRbeta library. One entry per CDR3 protein, called by TCRdb with MiXCR from the PCR reads. The data show 900,000 or so distinct CDR3 sequences, with roughly 15% seen just once and around 5.3% held by the top ten. This specimen was PBMCs, mostly from graft donor cells, taken 360 days after TCRalphabeta/CD19-depleted stem cell transplant. Source of these receptors: a male patient younger than 18 who had a stem cell transplant for acute lymphoblastic leukemia, so the T cells may come from the graft donor.

The J gene is TRBJ2-3, the V gene TRBV7-2, with D uncertain. V lost 7 bases and J lost 1, with 6 bases in between. This CDR3 is 12 amino acids long. Germline V gene lookup returns CDR1 SGHTA and CDR2 FQGNSA. CDR3 nucleotides: TGTGCCAGCACCACAGGCACAGATACGCAGTATTTT. Translated, it gives CASTTGTDTQYF.

This clonotype was observed many times. The chain recombines TRBV2 with TRBJ2-3; D uncertain. The germline V gene has CDR1 SNHLY and CDR2 FYNNEI. The CDR3 has 14 amino acids. Trimming left V 8 bases short and J 2 bases short, with 14 bases between. The CDR3 spells CASYLPDDTDTQYF. In DNA form, the CDR3 reads TGTGCCAGCTACCTGCCCGACGACACAGATACGCAGTATTTT.

This clonotype was picked up one time. The rearrangement joins TRBV20-1 to TRBJ2-3, with D perhaps TRBD2 (6 bases). Germline V lookup: CDR1 DFQATT, CDR2 SNEGSKA (reference sequence). The CDR3 covers 13 residues. Trimming took off 4 bases at V and 5 bases at J, with 13 bases between the two ends. DNA for the CDR3: TGCAGTGCTACAATTCCAGCGGGAGATACGCAGTATTTT. Amino acids: CSATIPAGDTQYF.

The CDR3 nucleotides are TGTGCCAGCAACCAACTAGCGGGAGGGCCTAGGTCCTACAATGAGCAGTTCTTC. It is translated as CASNQLAGGPRSYNEQFF. V and J are TRBV6-1 and TRBJ2-1; 13 bases align to TRBD2. There are 18 residues in the CDR3. CDR1 MNHNS and CDR2 SASEGT come from the germline V gene. J was trimmed by 1 base and V by 7 bases; bases with no gene match: 10.

The gene calls are TRBV5-1 and TRBJ2-3; TRBD2 matches at 13 bases. Trimming removed 0 bases from V and 6 bases from J; junction bases left unmatched: 4. The CDR3 is made up of 16 amino acids. The germline V gene encodes CDR1 SGHRS and CDR2 YFSETQ. In nucleotides, the CDR3 is TGCGCCAGCAGCTTGGGACTAGCGGGAGGCCTGGATACGCAGTATTTT. It specifies CASSLGLAGGLDTQYF.

This clonotype has ten or more counts. The chain combines TRBV12-3 or TRBV12-4 with TRBJ2-4; D is unclear. The CDR3 extends over 16 amino acids. Trimming shortened V by 5 bases and J by 10 bases, and 24 bases separated the two germline ends. The CDR3 coding sequence is TGTGCCAGCAGTCCGCCAATCGTTTTGCGTGTCCAAATTCAGTACTTC. Protein: CASSPPIVLRVQIQYF.

This clonotype has just a few counts. The V gene is TRBV20-1, the J gene TRBJ2-7, with D perhaps being TRBD1 or TRBD2 (5 bases each). The CDR3 sequence is 11 residues long. The germline V and J ends were trimmed by 6 bases and 3 bases, with 9 bases remaining between them. Germline loops: CDR1 DFQATT, CDR2 SNEGSKA (reference sequence). DNA for the CDR3: TGCAGTGCGGGACGGAACTACGAGCAGTACTTC. It is translated as CSAGRNYEQYF.

The genes are TRBV6-4 and TRBJ2-1; the match to TRBD2 covers 12 bases. J lost 5 bases, V lost 6 bases, and 5 bases had no gene match. Germline loops: CDR1 MRHNA, CDR2 SNTAGT. The CDR3 spans 15 residues. The DNA of the CDR3 is TGTGCCAGCAGGGGGGGACTAGCGGGCAACAATGAGCAGTTCTTC. Translated, it gives CASRGGLAGNNEQFF.

This clonotype has a handful of counts. The genes are TRBV29-1 and TRBJ2-2; D is undetermined. The V gene lost 3 bases and the J gene lost 4 bases, with 15 bases spanning the gap. Per germline, CDR1 SQVTM and CDR2 ANQGSEA. This CDR3 has 15 residues. CDR3 DNA: TGCAGCGTTGATATGTTTCCAGTATCCACCGGGGAGCTGTTTTTT. Encoded protein: CSVDMFPVSTGELFF.

This clonotype turned up a few times. The gene calls are TRBV6-1 and TRBJ2-2, with 9 bases identical to TRBD2. CDR1 is MNHNS and CDR2 is SASEGT in the germline V gene. CDR3 length: 17 amino acids. V gave up 6 bases and J gave up 5 bases; unmatched junction bases: 13. CDR3 residues: CASSSRVAGAYTGELFF. Here the CDR3 DNA reads TGTGCCAGCAGCAGCAGGGTAGCGGGAGCTTATACCGGGGAGCTGTTTTTT.

This clonotype was picked up a small number of times. The V gene is TRBV3-1, the J gene TRBJ2-7, with 7 positions matching TRBD2. V lost 0 bases to trimming and J lost 0 bases; unmatched junction nucleotides: 2. Germline values: CDR1 LGHDT, CDR2 YNNKEL (reference sequence). The CDR3 is 15 residues long. The CDR3 loop is CASSQDSGPSYEQYF. CDR3 bases: TGTGCCAGCAGCCAAGATAGCGGGCCCTCCTACGAGCAGTACTTC.

CDR3 in amino acids: CASSLSTGGDNEQFF. The CDR3 DNA follows: TGTGCCAGCAGTTTATCCACAGGGGGGGACAATGAGCAGTTCTTC. The chain recombines TRBV27 with TRBJ2-1; possibly TRBD1 for D (8 bases). Germline CDR1 MNHEY, CDR2 SMNVEV (reference sequence). The CDR3 runs to 15 residues. V was trimmed by 0 bases and J by 5 bases, leaving 11 bases between them.

This clonotype turned up a few times. The chain is built from TRBV7-3 and TRBJ2-5; 9 bases match TRBD2. V dropped 5 bases and J dropped 4; count of bases not matched to a gene: 20. CDR1 and CDR2 (germline): SGHTA, FQGTGA. This CDR3 has 19 amino acids. DNA for the CDR3: TGTGCCAGCAGCCCGGATAGCGGGAGAGGTTATGTAAGGGGAGAGACCCAGTACTTC. As protein: CASSPDSGRGYVRGETQYF.